This TCR beta chain was documented in a study of post-analysis software for immune sequencing data. For the study at large: There were relapsing-remitting, secondary progressive and progressive-relapsing multiple sclerosis among the disease courses included.

Notes on the study in general: Pronounced co-clustering by F measure was evident among identically batched samples. Versus controls, multiple sclerosis patients showed significantly lower diversity (normalized Chao1). The study found TRBV5-6, TRBV5-1 and TRBV20-1 among five TRBV segments more frequent in patients than controls.

CDR3 length equals 13 residues. J lost 5 bases, V lost 6 bases, and 6 bases had no gene match. As for this clonotype: Its antigen is unidentified.

Unique molecular identifiers had been added to the TCR beta cDNA libraries. About 540,000 cDNA molecules were obtained from approximately 0.91 to 9.4 million T cells. From the PCR reads, TCRdb called clonotypes with MiXCR, one entry per CDR3 protein. The sample contains some 370,000 distinct CDR3 sequences, around 37% of which appear only once. The chain combines TRBV12-3 or TRBV12-4 with TRBJ1-2, with 7 bases identical to TRBD1. The sequence derives from a girl under 18 with multiple sclerosis. The specimen was blood. CDR3 in amino acids: CASRRQGLYGYTF. The CDR3 DNA reads as TGTGCCAGCAGGAGACAGGGTCTGTATGGCTACACCTTC.